This T cell receptor (beta chain) was captured by sequencing in a study of control samples from healthy donors and cancer patients. Clones were sequenced by immunoSEQ multiplex PCR, and TCRdb holds only the in-frame ones, with some missing. The sample includes approximately 100,000 clones, around nine tenths of them seen just once. Losses at the gene ends were 5 bases for V and 3 bases for J; bases not matched to a gene: 10. Germline CDR1 reads SGHNT; CDR2 reads YYREEE (reference sequence). The CDR3 sequence is 16 residues long. Specimen: blood. The TCR comes from a human donor in good health. The donor label of this sample is uncertain. V is TRBV5-4 and J is TRBJ1-4, with TRBD1 identical over 7 bases. This CDR3 reads CASRPTPDRSNEKLFF. The CDR3, as DNA: TGTGCCAGCAGACCTACACCGGACAGGTCTAATGAAAAACTGTTTTTT.